This is a list of T cell receptor beta chains from one sample in a study of cytomegalovirus exposure and HLA in healthy donors. Measured with immunoSEQ multiplex PCR; TCRdb has only the in-frame clones, and not every one. The sample gives about 110,000 clones, under 85% of which show up once; 3% to 3.5% is in the top ten. The sample taken for sequencing was PBMCs. Source of these receptors: a woman under 30 in good health and CMV-seronegative. Each CDR3 is given with its conserved first and last residue. D genes are given only for firm matches. Where a row states a size, it is once, few, many or the class of an expanded clone; other rows omit it.

12 TRBJ1-1 . TRBV28 . TGTGCCTCCTGGGACATGGGGACTGAAGCTTTCTTT CASWDMGTEAFF
16 TRBJ1-3 . TRBV5-6 . TGTGCCAGCAGCGGTAGGCGGCGGCTCTCTGGAAACACCATATATTTT CASSGRRRLSGNTIYF
15 TRBJ1-5 . TRBV27 . TGTGCCAGCAGTTTATCGCCGGGTTCCAATCAGCCCCAGCATTTT CASSLSPGSNQPQHF
13 TRBJ2-7 . TRBV6-5 . TGTGCCAGCAGTTACAGTGAGAATGGCGAGCAGTACTTC CASSYSENGEQYF
13 TRBJ1-2 . TRBV6-1 . TGTGCCAGCAGTGAACGGCCCGGGTCTGGCTACACCTTC CASSERPGSGYTF
13 TRBJ1-2 . TRBV6-1 . TGTGCCAGCAGTAATGCAGGACTCTATGGCTACACCTTC CASSNAGLYGYTF
14 TRBJ1-6 . TRBV7-2 once TGTGCCAGCAGCTTACAACGGGGACTTTCACCCCTCCACTTT CASSLQRGLSPLHF
12 TRBJ2-1 . TRBV28 few TGTGCCAGCACCCCGGGAGACAATGAGCAGTTCTTC CASTPGDNEQFF
14 TRBJ1-1 . TRBV6-5 . TGTGCCAGCAGAAACAGGCTCTCTCACACTGAAGCTTTCTTT CASRNRLSHTEAFF
15 TRBJ1-5 . TRBV2 . TGTGCCAGCAGTGAAAGCGCAGCCGGAAATCAGCCCCAGCATTTT CASSESAAGNQPQHF
15 TRBJ1-6 . TRBV2 . TGTGCCAGCAGTGCGGCCGAGAGGTACCATTCACCCCTCCACTTT CASSAAERYHSPLHF